The subject of this entry is one TCR beta chain. The CDR3 length is 15 residues. V trimming: 4 bases; J trimming: 5 bases; junction bases outside the gene matches: 8. Germline V gene lookup returns CDR1 KGHDR and CDR2 SFDVKD. This sample is drawn from a study of T cells in Graves' hyperthyroidism and ophthalmopathy. TCR beta CDR3 sequences were amplified from RNA transcripts. Using the HTBI primer set, a first-round RT-PCR was run on the TCR CDR3. TCRdb analysed the multiplex PCR reads with MiXCR anew, one entry per CDR3 protein. The sample comprises about 350,000 distinct CDR3 sequences, 14% of which are singletons, and roughly 25% rests with the top ten.

The sample taken for sequencing was blood. The clonotype was recovered from a woman younger than 45 with Graves' hyperthyroidism. This chain uses TRBV24-1 with TRBJ2-5; TRBD2 aligns across 8 bases. CDR3: CATSESGLATETQYF. The CDR3, as DNA: TGTGCCACCAGTGAATCTGGACTAGCCACGGAGACCCAGTACTTC.